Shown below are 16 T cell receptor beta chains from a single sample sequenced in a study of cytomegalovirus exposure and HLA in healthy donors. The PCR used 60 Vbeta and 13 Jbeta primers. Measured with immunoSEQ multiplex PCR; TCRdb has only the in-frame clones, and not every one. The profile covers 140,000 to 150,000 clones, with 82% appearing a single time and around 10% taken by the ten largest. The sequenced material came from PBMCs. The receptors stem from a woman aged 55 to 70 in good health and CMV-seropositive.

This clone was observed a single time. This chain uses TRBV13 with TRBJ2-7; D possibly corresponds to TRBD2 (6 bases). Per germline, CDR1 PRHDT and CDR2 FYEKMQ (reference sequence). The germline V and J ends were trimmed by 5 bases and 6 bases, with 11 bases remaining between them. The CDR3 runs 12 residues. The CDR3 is CASSTTSSEQYF. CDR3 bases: TGTGCCAGCAGCACCACTAGCAGCGAGCAGTACTTC.

The chain's CDR3 is CASSTVPGNTEAFF. DNA of the CDR3: TGTGCCAGTAGTACCGTACCAGGAAACACTGAAGCTTTCTTT. The genes are TRBV19 and TRBJ1-1; unclear D gene. The germline V gene has CDR1 LNHDA and CDR2 SQIVND (reference sequence). This CDR3 is built from 14 residues. The V end lost 4 bases, the J end lost 2 bases, and 11 bases lay between the germline ends. Full variable domain (remainder filled in from reference TRBV19 and TRBJ1-1): DGGITQSPKYLFRKEGQNVTLSCEQNLNHDAMYWYRQDPGQGLRLIYYSQIVNDFQKGDIAEGYSVSREKKESFPLTVTSAQKNPTAFYLCASSTVPGNTEAFFGQGTRLTVV.

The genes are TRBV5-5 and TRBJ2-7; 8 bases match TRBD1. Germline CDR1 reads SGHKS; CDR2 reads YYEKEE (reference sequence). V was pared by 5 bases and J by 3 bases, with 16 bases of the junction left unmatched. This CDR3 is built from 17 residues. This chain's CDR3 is CASSLEPWTGTNYEQYF. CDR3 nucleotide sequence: TGTGCCAGCAGTCTTGAACCCTGGACAGGGACGAACTACGAGCAGTACTTC. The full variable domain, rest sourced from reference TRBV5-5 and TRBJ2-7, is DAGVTQSPTHLIKTRGQQVTLRCSPISGHKSVSWYQQVLGQGPQFIFQYYEKEERGRGNFPDRFSARQFPNYSSELNVNALLLGDSALYLCASSLEPWTGTNYEQYFGPGTRLTVT.

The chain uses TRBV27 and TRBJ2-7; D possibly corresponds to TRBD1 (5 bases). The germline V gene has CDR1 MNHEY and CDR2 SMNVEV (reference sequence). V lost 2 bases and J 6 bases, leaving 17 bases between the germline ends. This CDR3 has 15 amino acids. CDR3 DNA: TGTGCCAGCAGTTTAGTAGGGCAGGGTTTTAGCGAGCAGTACTTC. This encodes CASSLVGQGFSEQYF.

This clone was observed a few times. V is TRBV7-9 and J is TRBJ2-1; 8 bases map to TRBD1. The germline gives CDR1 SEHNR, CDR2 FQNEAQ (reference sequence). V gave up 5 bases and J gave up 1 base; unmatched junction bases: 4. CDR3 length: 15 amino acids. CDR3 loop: CASSPRTGSYNEQFF. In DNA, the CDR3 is TGTGCCAGCAGCCCCAGGACAGGGTCCTACAATGAGCAGTTCTTC. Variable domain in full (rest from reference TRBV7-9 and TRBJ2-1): DTGVSQNPRHKITKRGQNVTFRCDPISEHNRLYWYRQTLGQGPEFLTYFQNEAQLEKSRLLSDRFSAERPKGSFSTLEIQRTEQGDSAMYLCASSPRTGSYNEQFFGPGTRLTVL.

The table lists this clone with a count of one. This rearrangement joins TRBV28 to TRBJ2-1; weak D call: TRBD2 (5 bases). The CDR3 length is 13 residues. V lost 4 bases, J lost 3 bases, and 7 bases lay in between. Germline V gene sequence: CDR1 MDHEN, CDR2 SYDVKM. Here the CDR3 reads CASSSRDYNEQFF. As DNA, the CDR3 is TGTGCCAGCAGTTCCCGGGACTACAATGAGCAGTTCTTC.

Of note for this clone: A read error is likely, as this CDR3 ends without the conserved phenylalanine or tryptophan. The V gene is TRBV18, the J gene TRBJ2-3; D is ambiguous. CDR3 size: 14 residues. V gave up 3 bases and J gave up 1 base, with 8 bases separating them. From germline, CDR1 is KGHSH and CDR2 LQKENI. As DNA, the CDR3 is TGTGCCAGCTCACCTTCTATGGGCACAGATACGCAGTATCTT. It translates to CASSPSMGTDTQYL.

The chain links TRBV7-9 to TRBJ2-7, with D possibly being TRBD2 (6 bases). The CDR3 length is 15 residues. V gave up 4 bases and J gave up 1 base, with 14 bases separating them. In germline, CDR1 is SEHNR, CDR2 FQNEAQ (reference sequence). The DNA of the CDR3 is TGTGCCAGCAGCTCACTCGGGGGTGGGTCCTACGAGCAGTACTTC. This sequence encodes CASSSLGGGSYEQYF.

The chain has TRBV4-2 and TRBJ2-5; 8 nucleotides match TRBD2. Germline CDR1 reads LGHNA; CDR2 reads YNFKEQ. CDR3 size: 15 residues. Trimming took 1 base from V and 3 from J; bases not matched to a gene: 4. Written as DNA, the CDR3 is TGTGCCAGCAGCCAAGTCGAAGCGGGAGAAGAGACCCAGTACTTC. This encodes CASSQVEAGEETQYF.

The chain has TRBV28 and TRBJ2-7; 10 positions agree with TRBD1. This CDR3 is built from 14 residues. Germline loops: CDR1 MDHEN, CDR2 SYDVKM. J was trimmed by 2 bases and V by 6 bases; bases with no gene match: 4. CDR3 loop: CASSRQGAPYEQYF. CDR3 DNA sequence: TGTGCCAGCAGCCGACAGGGGGCGCCCTACGAGCAGTACTTC.

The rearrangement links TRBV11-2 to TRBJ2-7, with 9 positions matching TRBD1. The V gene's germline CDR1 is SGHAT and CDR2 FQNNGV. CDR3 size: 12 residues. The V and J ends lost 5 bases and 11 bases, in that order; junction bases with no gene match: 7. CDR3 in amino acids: CASSAGQGNKYF. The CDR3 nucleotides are TGTGCCAGCAGCGCCGGACAGGGGAACAAGTACTTC.

The CDR3 protein is CASTKGYWTNSNQPQHF. DNA of the CDR3: TGTGCCAGTACCAAGGGTTACTGGACAAATAGCAATCAGCCCCAGCATTTT. V is TRBV19 and J is TRBJ1-5; D possibly corresponds to TRBD1 (5 bases). Looked up from germline, CDR1 is LNHDA and CDR2 is SQIVND (reference sequence). The CDR3 contains 17 residues. The V gene lost 7 bases and the J gene lost 0 bases, with 19 bases spanning the gap.

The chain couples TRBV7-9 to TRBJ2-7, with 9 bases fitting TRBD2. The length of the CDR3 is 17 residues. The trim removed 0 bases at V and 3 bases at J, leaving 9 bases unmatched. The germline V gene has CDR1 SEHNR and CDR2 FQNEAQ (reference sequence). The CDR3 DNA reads TGTGCCAGCAGCTTAGCAGGGGGTAGCGGGAGTTACTACGAGCAGTACTTC. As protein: CASSLAGGSGSYYEQYF.

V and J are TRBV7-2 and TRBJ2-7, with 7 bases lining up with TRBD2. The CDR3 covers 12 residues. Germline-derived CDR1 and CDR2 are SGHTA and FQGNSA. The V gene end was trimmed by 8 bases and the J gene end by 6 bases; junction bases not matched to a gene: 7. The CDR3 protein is CASAGRTSEQYF. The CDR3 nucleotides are TGTGCCAGCGCTGGGCGGACTAGCGAGCAGTACTTC. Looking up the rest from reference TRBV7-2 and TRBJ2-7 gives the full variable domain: GAGVSQSPSNKVTEKGKDVELRCDPISGHTALYWYRQSLGQGLEFLIYFQGNSAPDKSGLPSDRFSAERTGGSVSTLTIQRTQQEDSAVYLCASAGRTSEQYFGPGTRLTVT.

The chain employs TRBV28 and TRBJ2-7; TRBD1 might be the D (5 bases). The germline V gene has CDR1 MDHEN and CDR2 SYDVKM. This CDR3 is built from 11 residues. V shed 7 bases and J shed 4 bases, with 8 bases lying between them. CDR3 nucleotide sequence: TGTGCCAGCAAGCAGGGTTACGAGCAGTACTTC. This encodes CASKQGYEQYF.

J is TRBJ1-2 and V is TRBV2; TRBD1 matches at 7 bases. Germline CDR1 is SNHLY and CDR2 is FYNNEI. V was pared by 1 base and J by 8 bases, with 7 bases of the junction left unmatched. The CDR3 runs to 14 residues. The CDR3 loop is CASSEEGRGSGYTF. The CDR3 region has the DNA TGTGCCAGCAGTGAAGAGGGCAGGGGGTCGGGCTACACCTTC.